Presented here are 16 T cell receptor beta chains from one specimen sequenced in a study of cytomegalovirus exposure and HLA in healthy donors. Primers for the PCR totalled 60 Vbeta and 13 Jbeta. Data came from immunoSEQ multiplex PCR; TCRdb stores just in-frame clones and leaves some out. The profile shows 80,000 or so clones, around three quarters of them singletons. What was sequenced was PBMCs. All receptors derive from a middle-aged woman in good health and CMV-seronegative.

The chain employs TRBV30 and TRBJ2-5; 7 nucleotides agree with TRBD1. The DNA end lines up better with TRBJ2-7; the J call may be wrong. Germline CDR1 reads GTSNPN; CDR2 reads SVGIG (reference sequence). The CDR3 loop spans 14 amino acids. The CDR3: CAWAPDRVSYEQYF. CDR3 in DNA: TGTGCCTGGGCTCCCGACAGGGTCTCCTACGAGCAGTACTTC.

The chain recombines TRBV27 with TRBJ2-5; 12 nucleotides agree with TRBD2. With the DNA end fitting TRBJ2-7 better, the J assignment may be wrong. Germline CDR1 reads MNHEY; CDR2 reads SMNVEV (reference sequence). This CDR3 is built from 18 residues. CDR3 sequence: CASSLGNLAGGRTYEQYF. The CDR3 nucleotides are TGTGCCAGCAGTTTAGGGAACCTAGCGGGAGGGAGGACCTACGAGCAGTACTTC.

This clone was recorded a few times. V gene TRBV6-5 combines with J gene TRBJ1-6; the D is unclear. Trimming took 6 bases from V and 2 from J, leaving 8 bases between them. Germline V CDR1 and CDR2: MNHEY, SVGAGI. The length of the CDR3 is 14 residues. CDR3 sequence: CASSLDTYNSPLHF. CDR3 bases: TGTGCCAGCAGCCTTGACACCTATAATTCACCCCTCCACTTT.

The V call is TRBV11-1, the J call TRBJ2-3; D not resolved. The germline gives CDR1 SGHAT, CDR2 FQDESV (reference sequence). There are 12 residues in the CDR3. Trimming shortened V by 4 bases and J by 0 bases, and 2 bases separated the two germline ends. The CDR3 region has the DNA TGTGCCAGCAGCTCGAGCACAGATACGCAGTATTTT. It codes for CASSSSTDTQYF.

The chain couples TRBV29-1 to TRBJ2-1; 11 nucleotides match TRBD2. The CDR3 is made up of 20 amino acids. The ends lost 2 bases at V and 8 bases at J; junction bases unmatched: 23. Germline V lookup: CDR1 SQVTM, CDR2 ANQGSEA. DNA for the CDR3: TGCAGCGTTGAACTCGGCCCGGCTAGCGGGGGGCCCTTTTCTATCTATGAGCAGTTCTTC. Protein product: CSVELGPASGGPFSIYEQFF.

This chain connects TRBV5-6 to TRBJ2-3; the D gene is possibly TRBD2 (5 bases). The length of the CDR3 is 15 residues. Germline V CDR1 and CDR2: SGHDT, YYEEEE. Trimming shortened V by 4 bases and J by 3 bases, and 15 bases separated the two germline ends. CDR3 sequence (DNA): TGTGCCAGCAGCCCTGGACTTATCGGAACAGATACGCAGTATTTT. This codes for CASSPGLIGTDTQYF.

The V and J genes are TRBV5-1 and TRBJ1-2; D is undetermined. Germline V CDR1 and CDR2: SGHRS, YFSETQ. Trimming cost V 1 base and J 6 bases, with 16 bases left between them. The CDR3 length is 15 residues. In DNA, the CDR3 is TGCGCCAGCAGCTTGTCTGGCGGATCTTTTGATGGCTACACCTTC. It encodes CASSLSGGSFDGYTF.

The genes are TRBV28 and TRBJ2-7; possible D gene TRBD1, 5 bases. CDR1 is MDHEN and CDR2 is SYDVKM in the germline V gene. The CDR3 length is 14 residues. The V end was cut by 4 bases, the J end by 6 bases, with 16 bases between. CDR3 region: CASSYPSTEPEQYF. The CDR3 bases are TGTGCCAGCAGTTACCCCTCGACAGAGCCCGAGCAGTACTTC.

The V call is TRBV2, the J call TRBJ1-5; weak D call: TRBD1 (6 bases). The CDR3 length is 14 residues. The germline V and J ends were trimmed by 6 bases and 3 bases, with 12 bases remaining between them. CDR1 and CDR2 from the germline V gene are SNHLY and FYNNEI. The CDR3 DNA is TGTGCCAGCAGCCTACAGGGCCTCAATCAGCCCCAGCATTTT. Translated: CASSLQGLNQPQHF.

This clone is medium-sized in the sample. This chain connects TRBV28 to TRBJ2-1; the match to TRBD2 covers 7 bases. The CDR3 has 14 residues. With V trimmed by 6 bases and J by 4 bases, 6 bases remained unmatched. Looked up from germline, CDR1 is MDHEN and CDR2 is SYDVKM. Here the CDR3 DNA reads TGTGCCAGCAGACCTCCGGGAGGTTACAATGAGCAGTTCTTC. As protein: CASRPPGGYNEQFF. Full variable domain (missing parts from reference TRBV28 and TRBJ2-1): DVKVTQSSRYLVKRTGEKVFLECVQDMDHENMFWYRQDPGLGLRLIYFSYDVKMKEKGDIPEGYSVSREKKERFSLILESASTNQTSMYLCASRPPGGYNEQFFGPGTRLTVL.

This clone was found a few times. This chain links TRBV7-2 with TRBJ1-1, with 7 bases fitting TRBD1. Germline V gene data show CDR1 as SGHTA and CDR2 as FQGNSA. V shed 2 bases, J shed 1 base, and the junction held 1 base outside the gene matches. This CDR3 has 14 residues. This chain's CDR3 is CASSLRTGNTEAFF. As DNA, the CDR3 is TGTGCCAGCAGCTTAAGGACAGGGAACACTGAAGCTTTCTTT.

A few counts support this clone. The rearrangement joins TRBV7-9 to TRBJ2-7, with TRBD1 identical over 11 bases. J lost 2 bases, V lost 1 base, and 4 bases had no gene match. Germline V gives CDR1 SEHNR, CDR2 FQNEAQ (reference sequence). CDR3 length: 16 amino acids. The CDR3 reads CASSLGWDRGAYEQYF. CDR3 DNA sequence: TGTGCCAGCAGCTTAGGATGGGACAGGGGGGCCTACGAGCAGTACTTC.

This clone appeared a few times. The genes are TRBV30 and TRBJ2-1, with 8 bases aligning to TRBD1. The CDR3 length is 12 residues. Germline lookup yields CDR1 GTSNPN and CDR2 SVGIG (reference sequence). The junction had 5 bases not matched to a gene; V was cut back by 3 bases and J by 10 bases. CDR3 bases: TGTGCCTGGAGCGACAGGGGTCGGGAGCAGTTCTTC. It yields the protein CAWSDRGREQFF.

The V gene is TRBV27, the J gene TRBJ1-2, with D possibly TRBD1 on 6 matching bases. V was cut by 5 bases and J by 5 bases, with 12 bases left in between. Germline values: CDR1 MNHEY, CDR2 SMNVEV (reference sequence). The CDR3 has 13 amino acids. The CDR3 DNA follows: TGTGCCAGCAGTCCTTTCCAGGGGTATGGCTACACCTTC. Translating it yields CASSPFQGYGYTF.

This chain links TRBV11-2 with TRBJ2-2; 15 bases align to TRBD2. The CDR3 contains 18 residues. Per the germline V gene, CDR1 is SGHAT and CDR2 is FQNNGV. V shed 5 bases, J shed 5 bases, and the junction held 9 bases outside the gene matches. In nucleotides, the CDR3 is TGTGCCAGCAGCCCGAGGGGACTAGCGGGAGGTCGGACCGGGGAGCTGTTTTTT. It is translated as CASSPRGLAGGRTGELFF.

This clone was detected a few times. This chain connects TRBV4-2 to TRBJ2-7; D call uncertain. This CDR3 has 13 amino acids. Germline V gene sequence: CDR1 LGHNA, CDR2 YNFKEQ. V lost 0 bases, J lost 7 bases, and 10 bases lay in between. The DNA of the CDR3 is TGTGCCAGCAGCCAAGAAAGAGGCAGTGAGCAGTACTTC. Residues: CASSQERGSEQYF.